This passage covers 8 T cell receptor beta chains from one sample sequenced in a study of cytomegalovirus exposure and HLA in healthy donors. 13 Jbeta primers and 60 Vbeta primers were used for the PCR. Sequenced by immunoSEQ multiplex PCR; TCRdb stores in-frame clones only, minus some. The sample holds 150,000 to 200,000 clones; approximately 82% are singletons and the top ten take around 11%. The sequenced sample was PBMCs. These receptors all stem from a young man in good health and CMV-seropositive.

The gene calls are TRBV9 and TRBJ2-1; TRBD2 is a possible D gene (5 bases). V gave up 4 bases and J gave up 8 bases, with 10 bases separating them. The V gene's germline CDR1 is SGDLS and CDR2 YYNGEE. The CDR3 totals 12 residues. CDR3 nucleotides: TGTGCCAGCAGCCACCGAGGGTATGAGCAGTTCTTC. Protein sequence: CASSHRGYEQFF.

The chain combines TRBV9 with TRBJ2-3; D unclear. Germline values: CDR1 SGDLS, CDR2 YYNGEE. The CDR3 length is 14 residues. Trimming took off 3 bases at V and 5 bases at J, with 13 bases between the two ends. CDR3 DNA sequence: TGTGCCAGCAGCGACAACCCGGAGAAAGATACGCAGTATTTT. This gives the protein CASSDNPEKDTQYF. Combining the CDR3 with reference TRBV9 and TRBJ2-3 gives the whole variable domain DSGVTQTPKHLITATGQRVTLRCSPRSGDLSVYWYQQSLDQGLQFLIQYYNGEERAKGNILERFSAQQFPDLHSELNLSSLELGDSALYFCASSDNPEKDTQYFGPGTRLTVL.

This clone showed up many times. The chain couples TRBV12-1 to TRBJ2-1; the table gives TRBD2 as D, unverified against the DNA. TRBV12-1 is a pseudogene segment. The CDR3 is 15 amino acids. The CDR3 nucleotides read TGTGCCAGCAGCCCGAAGCCTAGCGCGGGCAATGAGCAGTTCTTC. Its translation: CASSPKPSAGNEQFF.

The chain recombines TRBV13 with TRBJ2-7; 8 bases are shared with TRBD2. V lost 2 bases, J lost 3 bases, and 6 bases stayed unmatched. CDR1 and CDR2 from the germline V gene are PRHDT and FYEKMQ (reference sequence). This CDR3 contains 15 residues. In DNA, the CDR3 is TGTGCCAGCAGCTTAACTAGCGGCAACTTCTACGAGCAGTACTTC. Residues: CASSLTSGNFYEQYF. Using reference TRBV13 and TRBJ2-7 for the parts outside the CDR3, the full variable domain is AAGVIQSPRHLIKEKRETATLKCYPIPRHDTVYWYQQGPGQDPQFLISFYEKMQSDKGSIPDRFSAQQFSDYHSELNMSSLELGDSALYFCASSLTSGNFYEQYFGPGTRLTVT.

About this clone itself: Its ends do not fully match the called genes, so a read error is possible. The rearrangement uses TRBV7-9 and TRBJ1-1, with 7 bases lining up with TRBD1. In germline, CDR1 is SEHNR, CDR2 FQNEAQ (reference sequence). The CDR3 has 12 residues. The CDR3 region has the DNA TGTTCCAGCAGCTTTCCGGACAGGGAAGCTTTCTTT. Encoded protein: CSSSFPDREAFF.

The chain combines TRBV2 with TRBJ2-6, with TRBD1 as a possible D gene (6 bases). V lost 9 bases to trimming and J lost 2 bases, with 17 bases between them. The CDR3 is 16 amino acids. CDR1 is SNHLY and CDR2 is FYNNEI in the germline V gene. CDR3 protein: CARSLTGLAGANVLTF. CDR3 in DNA: TGTGCCAGATCCCTTACAGGGCTCGCTGGGGCCAACGTCCTGACTTTC.

The chain couples TRBV7-2 to TRBJ2-4; TRBD1 agrees at 8 bases. Per germline, CDR1 SGHTA and CDR2 FQGNSA. With 5 bases clipped from V and 1 base from J, the junction kept 7 bases outside the gene matches. The CDR3 is made up of 16 amino acids. CDR3 loop: CASSDQGAWAKNIQYF. CDR3 DNA: TGTGCCAGCAGCGACCAGGGGGCTTGGGCCAAAAACATTCAGTACTTC. The full variable domain, its missing parts supplied by reference TRBV7-2 and TRBJ2-4, is GAGVSQSPSNKVTEKGKDVELRCDPISGHTALYWYRQSLGQGLEFLIYFQGNSAPDKSGLPSDRFSAERTGGSVSTLTIQRTQQEDSAVYLCASSDQGAWAKNIQYFGAGTRLSVL.

CDR3 sequence reads: CASSLLAGAYEQFF. As DNA, the CDR3 is TGTGCCAGCAGCTTATTAGCGGGAGCATATGAGCAGTTCTTC. The chain employs TRBV7-9 and TRBJ2-1, with 9 positions matching TRBD2. The CDR3 spans 14 residues. The germline CDR1 and CDR2 sequences are SEHNR and FQNEAQ (reference sequence). Trimming at V came to 2 bases and at J to 8 bases, leaving 4 bases not matched to a gene.